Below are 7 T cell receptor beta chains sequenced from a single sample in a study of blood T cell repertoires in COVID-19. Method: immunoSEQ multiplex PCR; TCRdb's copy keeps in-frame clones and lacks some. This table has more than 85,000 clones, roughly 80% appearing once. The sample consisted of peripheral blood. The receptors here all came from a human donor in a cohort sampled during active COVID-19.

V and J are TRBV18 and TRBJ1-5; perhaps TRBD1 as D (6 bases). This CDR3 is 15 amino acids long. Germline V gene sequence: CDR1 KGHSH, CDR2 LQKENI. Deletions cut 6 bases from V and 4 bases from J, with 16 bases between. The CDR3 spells CASSGQTGPNQPQHF. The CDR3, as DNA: TGTGCCAGCTCCGGGCAGACAGGACCTAATCAGCCCCAGCATTTT. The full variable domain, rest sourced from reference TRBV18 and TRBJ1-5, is NAGVMQNPRHLVRRRGQEARLRCSPMKGHSHVYWYRQLPEEGLKFMVYLQKENIIDESGMPKERFSAEFPKEGPSILRIQQVVRGDSAAYFCASSGQTGPNQPQHFGDGTRLSIL.

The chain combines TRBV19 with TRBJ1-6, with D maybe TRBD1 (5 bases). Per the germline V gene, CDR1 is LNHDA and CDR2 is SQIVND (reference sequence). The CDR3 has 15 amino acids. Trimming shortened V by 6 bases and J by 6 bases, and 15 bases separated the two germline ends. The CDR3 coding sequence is TGTGCCAGTAGGACCGGGGGTCCGGGTAATTCACCCCTCCACTTT. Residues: CASRTGGPGNSPLHF.

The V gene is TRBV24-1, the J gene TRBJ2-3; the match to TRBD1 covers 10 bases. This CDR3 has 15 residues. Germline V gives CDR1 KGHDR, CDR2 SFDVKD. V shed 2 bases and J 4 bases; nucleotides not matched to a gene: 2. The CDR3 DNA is TGTGCCACCAGTGATTCGACAGGGGGCGCAGATACGCAGTATTTT. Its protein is CATSDSTGGADTQYF.

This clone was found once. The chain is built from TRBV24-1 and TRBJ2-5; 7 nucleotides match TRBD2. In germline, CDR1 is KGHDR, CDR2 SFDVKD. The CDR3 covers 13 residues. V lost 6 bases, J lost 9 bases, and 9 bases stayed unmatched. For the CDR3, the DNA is TGTGCCACCAGTAGGAGCGGGATCGGGGCCCAGTACTTC. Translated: CATSRSGIGAQYF.

In DNA, the CDR3 is TGTGCCAGCAGTTACAGGGCTACCTATGGCTACACCTTC. Protein sequence: CASSYRATYGYTF. The chain couples TRBV12-3 or TRBV12-4 to TRBJ1-2, with D tentatively TRBD1 (6 bases). CDR3 length: 13 amino acids. V lost 4 bases, J lost 4 bases, and 10 bases lay in between.

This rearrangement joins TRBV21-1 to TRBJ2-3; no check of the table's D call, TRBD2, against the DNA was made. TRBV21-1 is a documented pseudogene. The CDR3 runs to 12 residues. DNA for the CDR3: TGTGCCAGCAGAGCGGGCACAGATACGCAGTATTTT. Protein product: CASRAGTDTQYF.

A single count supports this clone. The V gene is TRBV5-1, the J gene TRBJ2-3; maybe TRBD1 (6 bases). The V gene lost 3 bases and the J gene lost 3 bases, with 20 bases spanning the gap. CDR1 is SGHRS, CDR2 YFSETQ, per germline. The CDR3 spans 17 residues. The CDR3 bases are TGCGCCAGCAGCTCCGAGGGGGTGAGTGTGGCAACAGATACGCAGTATTTT. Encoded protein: CASSSEGVSVATDTQYF.